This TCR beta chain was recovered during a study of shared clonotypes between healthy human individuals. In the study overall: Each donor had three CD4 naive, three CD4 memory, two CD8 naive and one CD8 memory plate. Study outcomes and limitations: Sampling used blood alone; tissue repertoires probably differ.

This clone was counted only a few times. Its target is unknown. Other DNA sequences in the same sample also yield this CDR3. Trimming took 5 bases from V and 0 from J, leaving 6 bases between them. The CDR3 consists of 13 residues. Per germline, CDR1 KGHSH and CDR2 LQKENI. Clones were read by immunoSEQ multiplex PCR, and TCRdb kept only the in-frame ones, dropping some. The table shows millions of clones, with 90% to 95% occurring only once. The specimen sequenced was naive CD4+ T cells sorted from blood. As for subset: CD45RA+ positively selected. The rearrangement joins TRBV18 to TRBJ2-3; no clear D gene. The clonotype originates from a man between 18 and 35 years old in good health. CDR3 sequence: CASSGVSTDTQYF. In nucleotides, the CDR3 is TGTGCCAGCTCAGGGGTGAGCACAGATACGCAGTATTTT.